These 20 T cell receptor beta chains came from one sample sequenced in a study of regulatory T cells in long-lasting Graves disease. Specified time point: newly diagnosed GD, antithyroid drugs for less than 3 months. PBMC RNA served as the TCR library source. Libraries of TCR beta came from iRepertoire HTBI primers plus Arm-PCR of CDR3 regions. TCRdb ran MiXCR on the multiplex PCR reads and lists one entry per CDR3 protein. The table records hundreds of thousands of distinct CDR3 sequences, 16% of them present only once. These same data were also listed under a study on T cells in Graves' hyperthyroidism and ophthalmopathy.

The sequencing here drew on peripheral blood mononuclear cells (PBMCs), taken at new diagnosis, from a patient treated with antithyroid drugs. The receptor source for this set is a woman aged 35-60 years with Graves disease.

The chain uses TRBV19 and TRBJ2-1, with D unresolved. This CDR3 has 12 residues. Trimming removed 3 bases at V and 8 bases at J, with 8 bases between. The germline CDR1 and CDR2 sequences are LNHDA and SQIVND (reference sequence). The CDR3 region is CASSIIWDEQFF. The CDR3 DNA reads TGTGCCAGTAGTATTATTTGGGATGAGCAGTTCTTC.

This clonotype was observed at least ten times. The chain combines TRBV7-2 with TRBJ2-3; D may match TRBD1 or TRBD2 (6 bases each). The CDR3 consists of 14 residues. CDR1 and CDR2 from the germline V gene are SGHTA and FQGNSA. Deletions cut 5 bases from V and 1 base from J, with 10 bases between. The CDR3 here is CASSRRGGTDTQYF. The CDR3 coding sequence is TGTGCCAGCAGCAGAAGGGGGGGCACAGATACGCAGTATTTT. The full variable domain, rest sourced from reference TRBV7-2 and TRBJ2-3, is GAGVSQSPSNKVTEKGKDVELRCDPISGHTALYWYRQSLGQGLEFLIYFQGNSAPDKSGLPSDRFSAERTGGSVSTLTIQRTQQEDSAVYLCASSRRGGTDTQYFGPGTRLTVL.

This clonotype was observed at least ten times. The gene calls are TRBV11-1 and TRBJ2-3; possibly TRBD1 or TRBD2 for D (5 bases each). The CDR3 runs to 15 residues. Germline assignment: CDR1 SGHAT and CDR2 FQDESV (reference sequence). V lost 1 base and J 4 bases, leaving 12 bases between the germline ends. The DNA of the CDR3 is TGTGCCAGCAGCTTAGGCAAGGGGCGGGCAGATACGCAGTATTTT. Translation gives CASSLGKGRADTQYF.

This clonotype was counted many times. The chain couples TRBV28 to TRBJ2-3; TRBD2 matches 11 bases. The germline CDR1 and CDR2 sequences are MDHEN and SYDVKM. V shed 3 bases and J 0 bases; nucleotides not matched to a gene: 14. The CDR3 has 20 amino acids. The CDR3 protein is CASSFFLSGGAGRSTDTQYF. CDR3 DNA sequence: TGTGCCAGCAGTTTCTTCCTTAGCGGGGGGGCCGGTCGGAGCACAGATACGCAGTATTTT.

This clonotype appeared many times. The CDR3 reads CASSPQGNSNTEAFF. Here the CDR3 DNA reads TGTGCCAGCTCACCACAGGGAAACTCGAACACTGAAGCTTTCTTT. V is TRBV18 and J is TRBJ1-1, with D uncertain. V was trimmed by 1 base and J by 1 base, leaving 10 bases between them. CDR1 is KGHSH and CDR2 is LQKENI in the germline V gene. This CDR3 has 15 residues.

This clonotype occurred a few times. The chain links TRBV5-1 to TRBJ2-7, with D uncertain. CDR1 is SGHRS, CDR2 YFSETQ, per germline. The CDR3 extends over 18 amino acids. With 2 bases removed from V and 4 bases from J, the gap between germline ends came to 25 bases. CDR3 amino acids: CASSFTSLGRAERYEQYF. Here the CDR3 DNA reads TGCGCCAGCAGCTTTACCTCTTTGGGTAGGGCAGAACGGTACGAGCAGTACTTC.

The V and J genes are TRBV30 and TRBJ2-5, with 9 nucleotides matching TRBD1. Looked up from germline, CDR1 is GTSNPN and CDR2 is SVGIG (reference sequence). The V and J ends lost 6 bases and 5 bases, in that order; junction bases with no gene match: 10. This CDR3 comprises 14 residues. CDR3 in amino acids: CACNTGTGLETQYF. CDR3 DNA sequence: TGTGCCTGTAACACCGGGACAGGGCTGGAGACCCAGTACTTC.

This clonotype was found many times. In DNA, the CDR3 is TGTGCCAGCAGTCCCCGGGACAACTATGGCTACACCTTC. Protein product: CASSPRDNYGYTF. The chain joins TRBV18 to TRBJ1-2, with D possibly being TRBD1 (5 bases). V dropped 8 bases and J dropped 2 bases, with 12 bases sitting between them. In germline, CDR1 is KGHSH, CDR2 LQKENI. This CDR3 has 13 residues.

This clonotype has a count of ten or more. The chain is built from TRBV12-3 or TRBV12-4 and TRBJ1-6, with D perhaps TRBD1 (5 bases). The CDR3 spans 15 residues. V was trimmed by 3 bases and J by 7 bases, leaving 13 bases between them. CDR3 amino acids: CASSFLGRANSPLHF. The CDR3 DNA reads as TGTGCCAGCAGTTTTCTGGGCAGGGCCAATTCACCCCTCCACTTT.

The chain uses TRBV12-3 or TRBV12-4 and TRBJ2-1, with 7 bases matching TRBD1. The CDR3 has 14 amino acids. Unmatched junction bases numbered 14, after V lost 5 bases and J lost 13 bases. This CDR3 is CASSPSHPGGGQFF. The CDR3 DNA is TGTGCCAGCAGTCCCAGCCATCCAGGGGGTGGACAGTTCTTC.

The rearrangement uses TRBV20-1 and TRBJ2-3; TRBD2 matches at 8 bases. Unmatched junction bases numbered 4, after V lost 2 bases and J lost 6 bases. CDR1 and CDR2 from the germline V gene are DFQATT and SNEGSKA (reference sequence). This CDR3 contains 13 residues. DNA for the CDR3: TGCAGTGCTAGACGGACTAGCTCGGATACGCAGTATTTT. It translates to CSARRTSSDTQYF.

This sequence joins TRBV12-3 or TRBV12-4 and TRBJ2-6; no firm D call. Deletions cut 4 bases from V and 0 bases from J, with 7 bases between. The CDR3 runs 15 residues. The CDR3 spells CASSSSDSGANVLTF. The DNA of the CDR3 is TGTGCCAGCAGTTCCTCGGACTCTGGGGCCAACGTCCTGACTTTC.

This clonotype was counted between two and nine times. CDR3 sequence (DNA): TGTGCCAGCAGTTTCGGCGGGGGGGCATTGGATACGCAGTATTTT. Translating gives CASSFGGGALDTQYF. V gene TRBV12-3 or TRBV12-4 combines with J gene TRBJ2-3; the match to TRBD2 covers 9 bases. The CDR3 covers 15 residues. J was trimmed by 6 bases and V by 3 bases; bases with no gene match: 7.

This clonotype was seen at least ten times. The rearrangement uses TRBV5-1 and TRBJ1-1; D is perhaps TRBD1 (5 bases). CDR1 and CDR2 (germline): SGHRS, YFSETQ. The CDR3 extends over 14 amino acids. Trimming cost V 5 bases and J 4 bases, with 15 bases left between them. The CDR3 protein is CASRSGLRGTEAFF. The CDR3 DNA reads TGCGCCAGCAGATCGGGGCTCCGAGGCACTGAAGCTTTCTTT.

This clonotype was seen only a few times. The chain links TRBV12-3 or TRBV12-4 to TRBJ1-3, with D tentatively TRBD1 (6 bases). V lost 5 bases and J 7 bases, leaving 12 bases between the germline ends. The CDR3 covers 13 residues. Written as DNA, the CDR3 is TGTGCCAGCAGTCGACGACAGGACAACACCATATATTTT. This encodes CASSRRQDNTIYF.

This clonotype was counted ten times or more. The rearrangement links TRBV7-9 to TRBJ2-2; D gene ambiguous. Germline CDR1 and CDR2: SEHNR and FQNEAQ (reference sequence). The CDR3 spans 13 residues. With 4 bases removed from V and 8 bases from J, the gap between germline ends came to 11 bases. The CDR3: CASSSDLEGELFF. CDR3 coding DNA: TGTGCCAGCAGCTCAGATCTGGAAGGGGAGCTGTTTTTT. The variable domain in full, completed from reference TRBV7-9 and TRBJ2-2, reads DTGVSQNPRHKITKRGQNVTFRCDPISEHNRLYWYRQTLGQGPEFLTYFQNEAQLEKSRLLSDRFSAERPKGSFSTLEIQRTEQGDSAMYLCASSSDLEGELFFGEGSRLTVL.

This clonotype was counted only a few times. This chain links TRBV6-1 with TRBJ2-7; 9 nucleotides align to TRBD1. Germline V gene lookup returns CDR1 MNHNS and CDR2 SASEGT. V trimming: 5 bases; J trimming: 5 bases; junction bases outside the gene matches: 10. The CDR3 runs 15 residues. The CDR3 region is CASSQPGQGVNEQYF. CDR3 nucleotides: TGTGCCAGCAGTCAACCGGGACAGGGTGTGAACGAGCAGTACTTC.

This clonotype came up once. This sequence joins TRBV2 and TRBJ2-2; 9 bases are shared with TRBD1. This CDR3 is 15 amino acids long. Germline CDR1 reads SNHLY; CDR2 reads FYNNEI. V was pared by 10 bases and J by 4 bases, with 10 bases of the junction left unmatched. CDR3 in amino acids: CATLRTGVATGELFF. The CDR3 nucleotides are TGTGCCACCCTTAGGACAGGGGTGGCCACCGGGGAGCTGTTTTTT.

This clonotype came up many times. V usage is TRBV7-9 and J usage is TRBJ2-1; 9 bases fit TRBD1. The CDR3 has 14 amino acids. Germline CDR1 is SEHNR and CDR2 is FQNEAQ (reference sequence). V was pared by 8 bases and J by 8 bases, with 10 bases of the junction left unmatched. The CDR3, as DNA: TGTGCCAGCTGTAGGGACAGGGAAGGCGATGAGCAGTTCTTC. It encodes CASCRDREGDEQFF.

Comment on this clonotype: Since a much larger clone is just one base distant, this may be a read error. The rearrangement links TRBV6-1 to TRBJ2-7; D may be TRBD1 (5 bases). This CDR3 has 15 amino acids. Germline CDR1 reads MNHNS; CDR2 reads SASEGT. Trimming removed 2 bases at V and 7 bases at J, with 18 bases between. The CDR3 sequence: CASSESQGSYNEQYF. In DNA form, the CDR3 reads TGTGCCAGCAGTGAAAGCCAGGGTTCCTACAATGAGCAGTACTTC.